These T cell receptor beta chains were read from a single sample in a study of shared clonotypes between healthy human individuals. The table came from immunoSEQ multiplex PCR; TCRdb's copy has only in-frame clones and leaves some out. The table lists roughly 2.4 million clones, approximately 95% of them singletons. Sequenced material: naive CD4+ T cells sorted from blood. These receptors were collected from a man aged 18-30 years in good health. CDR3s include the opening cysteine and the closing phenylalanine or tryptophan. D genes are given only for firm matches. The size field is filled for only some rows; it gives once, few, many or a size class.

j_call v_call clone_size d_call cdr3_nt cdr3_aa
TRBJ2-7 TRBV10-3 NA NA TGTGCCATCAGTGAGAGTGGGGACGTGTGGTACTTC CAISESGDVWYF
TRBJ1-2 TRBV5-5 once TRBD1 TGTGCCAGCAGCGCTAGACAGGGAGCCTACTATGGCTACACCTTC CASSARQGAYYGYTF
TRBJ2-1 TRBV19 NA NA TGTGCCAGTAGTATATCCGGCGCAGGGGGGAACAATGAGCAGTTCTTC CASSISGAGGNNEQFF
TRBJ1-1 TRBV7-2 NA TRBD1 TGTGCCAGCAGCTTAGGGGCAGGGGGCGCCTTGAACACTGAAGCTTTCTTT CASSLGAGGALNTEAFF
TRBJ2-5 TRBV18 NA TRBD1 TGTGCCAGCTCACCAGGCCAGGGGGAGTCGGGGACCCAGTACTTC CASSPGQGESGTQYF
TRBJ2-1 TRBV18 NA TRBD1 TGTGCCAGCTCACAATCGACAGGGGCTAAAATCTACAATGAGCAGTTCTTC CASSQSTGAKIYNEQFF
TRBJ1-6 TRBV19 NA NA TGTGCCAGTAGTATATCTAACTCACCCCTCCACTTT CASSISNSPLHF
TRBJ2-2 TRBV5-6 NA NA TGTGCCAGCAGCTTGGCTTCCGGACAGCTGAACACCGGGGAGCTGTTTTTT CASSLASGQLNTGELFF
TRBJ1-5 TRBV5-6 NA NA TGTGCCAGCAGCCGCCGACAGGCCCTAAATCAGCCCCAGCATTTT CASSRRQALNQPQHF
TRBJ1-6 TRBV7-3 NA NA TGTGCCAGCAGCTTAAATTCTGACGGCTCCTATAATTCACCCCTCCACTTT CASSLNSDGSYNSPLHF
TRBJ1-6 TRBV4-3 NA NA TGCGCCAGCAGCCAAGTGCGGGGTTCACCCCTCCACTTT CASSQVRGSPLHF
TRBJ2-7 TRBV7-2 NA TRBD2 TGTGCCAGCAGCTACGGACTAGCGGGGATCTACGAGCAGTACTTC CASSYGLAGIYEQYF
TRBJ1-5 TRBV6-1 NA TRBD1 TGTGCCAGCCATGAAGGGGACAGAGGTCAGCCCCAGCATTTT CASHEGDRGQPQHF
TRBJ2-1 TRBV19 NA TRBD2 TGTGCCAGTAGTGAGAAGGCGGGAGCCTACAATGAGCAGTTCTTC CASSEKAGAYNEQFF
TRBJ2-1 TRBV9 NA TRBD2 TGTGCCAGCAGCGCTAACCGTCCCCTAGCGGGGGGGCGCAGGGTGGAGATCTTC CASSANRPLAGGRRVEIF
TRBJ2-1 TRBV28 NA NA TGTGCCAGCAGTTTATTTGGGCGGGGCGGAGAGCAGTTCTTC CASSLFGRGGEQFF
TRBJ1-1 TRBV5-8 NA NA TGTGCCAGCTCACCCCTGCGTAACACTGAAGCTTTCTTT CASSPLRNTEAFF
TRBJ2-7 TRBV21-1 NA NA TGTGCCAGCAGCAAACAAGACGCCGGAACAGAGTTCTACGAGCAGTACTTC CASSKQDAGTEFYEQYF
TRBJ1-5 TRBV7-6 NA NA TGTGCCAGCAGCTTGGGGCCGACCCCCAATCAGCCCCAGCATTTT CASSLGPTPNQPQHF
TRBJ2-3 TRBV4-3 NA TRBD2 TGCGCCAGCAGCCAGCTAGCGGGAGAGGCAGATACGCAGTATTTT CASSQLAGEADTQYF
TRBJ2-5 TRBV4-3 NA TRBD2 TGCGCCAGCAGCCAAGAGGCCGGGGGGTACCAAGAGACCCAGTACTTC CASSQEAGGYQETQYF
TRBJ1-2 TRBV5-6 NA NA TGTGCCAGCACCCTCTCGCCCGAGATGTTAAGTACCTTC CASTLSPEMLSTF
TRBJ1-2 TRBV6-6 NA TRBD1 TGTGCCAGCGTTTGGGACAAGGGGGCGCGGGGCTACACCTTC CASVWDKGARGYTF
TRBJ2-6 TRBV5-1 NA NA TGCGCCAGCAGCCGGTTCCAGGGCTCTGGGGCCAACGTCCTGACTTTC CASSRFQGSGANVLTF
TRBJ1-2 TRBV7-2 NA NA TGTGCCAGCAGCTTAATCCAGGAAAACTATGGCTACACCTTC CASSLIQENYGYTF
TRBJ1-2 TRBV28 NA NA TGTGCCAGCAGAGCCGGATTGAGTGGCTACACCTTC CASRAGLSGYTF
TRBJ2-4 TRBV5-1 NA NA TGCGCCAGCAGCTTGGCCCCGGACATTCAGTACTTC CASSLAPDIQYF
TRBJ2-3 TRBV29-1 NA NA TGCAGCGTTGTTACCGACGCCGGGCAGTATTTT CSVVTDAGQYF
TRBJ1-6 TRBV5-1 NA TRBD1 TGCGCCAGCAGCCCGGACAGGGAAAGGAGTTCACCCCTCCACTTT CASSPDRERSSPLHF
TRBJ2-5 TRBV6-1 NA NA TGTGCCAGCAGTGAGGGTGGTGTGGCCCAGTACTTC CASSEGGVAQYF
TRBJ2-7 TRBV6-1 NA NA TGTGCCAGCAGTGTTTCCCCGTATTCGGGGACCCCCTACGAGCAGTACTTC CASSVSPYSGTPYEQYF
TRBJ2-5 TRBV11-2 NA TRBD2 TGTGCCAGCCGTAGACTAGCGGGAGGGCAGGGGACCCAGTACTTC CASRRLAGGQGTQYF
TRBJ1-1 TRBV7-8 NA NA TGTGCCAGCAGCTTAGTAGGACTTCGGGTGAGAAACACTGAAGCTTTCTTT CASSLVGLRVRNTEAFF
TRBJ2-7 TRBV10-3 NA NA TGTGCCATCAGTGTGGGGACTTACGAGCAGTACTTC CAISVGTYEQYF
TRBJ2-2 TRBV28 NA NA TGTGCCAGCAGTCTAACAGGGAGGACCGGGGAGCTGTTTTTT CASSLTGRTGELFF
TRBJ1-2 TRBV18 NA NA TGTGCCAGCTCTCCCGGTCAATCGGGTCCCGGCTACACCTTC CASSPGQSGPGYTF
TRBJ2-1 TRBV4-1 NA NA TGCGCCAGCAGCCAAGAGGCCTCCCCCCCACAGTTCTTC CASSQEASPPQFF
TRBJ2-6 TRBV4-1 NA NA TGCGCCAGCAGCCAGGACCGGGGCCTTTATGTCTCTGGGGCCAACGTCCTGACTTTC CASSQDRGLYVSGANVLTF
TRBJ2-3 TRBV7-9 NA NA TGTGCCAGCAGCATCACGGGGGCCACAGATACGCAGTATTTT CASSITGATDTQYF
TRBJ2-3 TRBV5-1 NA NA TGCGCCAGCAGCTTGGGAAGGGGCACAGATACGCAGTATTTT CASSLGRGTDTQYF
TRBJ1-5 TRBV6-5 NA TRBD1 TGTGCCAGCAGTTGGGGACAGGGTACAGGCCAGCCCCAGCATTTT CASSWGQGTGQPQHF
TRBJ2-7 TRBV18 NA NA TGTGCCAGCTCCCCCCGGACGGGGAGCTCCTACGAGCAGTACTTC CASSPRTGSSYEQYF
TRBJ2-5 TRBV11-3 NA TRBD2 TGTGCCAGCAGCCCGGGGACTAGCGGGAGGGGAGAGACCCAGTACTTC CASSPGTSGRGETQYF
TRBJ2-5 TRBV4-1 NA NA TGCGCCAGCAGCCAAGTTCTGGCCGGGTCCCCAGAGGAGACCCAGTACTTC CASSQVLAGSPEETQYF
TRBJ2-2 TRBV27 once NA TGTGCCAGCAGTCTCGACTGGTTCACCGGGGAGCTGTTTTTT CASSLDWFTGELFF
TRBJ2-1 TRBV30 NA NA TGTGCCTGGATTCGACTAATTATGGGTGAGCAGTTCTTC CAWIRLIMGEQFF
TRBJ1-5 TRBV27 NA TRBD1 TGTGCCAGCAGTTCGGACAGGGCAAGCAATCAGCCCCAGCATTTT CASSSDRASNQPQHF
TRBJ1-3 TRBV6-5 NA TRBD1 TGTGCCAGCAGCACCGACAGGGTGTCGGGAAACACCATATATTTT CASSTDRVSGNTIYF
TRBJ1-2 TRBV19 NA TRBD1 TGTGCCACCCAGTATACGGGCAGGGGGGAATCTAACTATGGCTACACCTTC CATQYTGRGESNYGYTF
TRBJ1-1 TRBV5-6 NA NA TGTGCCAGCAGCGCGGACGCCGGGGGAGCTGAAGCTTTCTTT CASSADAGGAEAFF
TRBJ2-4 TRBV18 NA TRBD2 TGTGCCAGCTCACCACCGATCAGCGGGGGGGCCAGAGCCAAAAACATTCAGTACTTC CASSPPISGGARAKNIQYF
TRBJ1-1 TRBV5-1 NA NA TGCGCCAGCAGCTTGGTAGGGCTAAACACTGAAGCTTTCTTT CASSLVGLNTEAFF
TRBJ1-2 TRBV20-1 NA NA TGCAGTGCTACCGACAGCGTGGGCTACACCTTC CSATDSVGYTF
TRBJ2-3 TRBV18 NA TRBD2 TGTGCCAGCTCACCACGTAAAGGGACTAGCGGGCGGACAGATACGCAGTATTTT CASSPRKGTSGRTDTQYF
TRBJ2-3 TRBV30 NA TRBD2 TGTGCCTGGAGTTATGGGCTAGCGGATGGCACAGATACGCAGTATTTT CAWSYGLADGTDTQYF
TRBJ2-3 TRBV4-1 NA NA TGCGCCAGCAGCCAAGAAACAGATACGCAGTATTTT CASSQETDTQYF
TRBJ1-1 TRBV6-5 NA NA TGTGCCAGCACCCAGGGCGCTGAAGCTTTCTTT CASTQGAEAFF
TRBJ2-5 TRBV30 NA NA TGTGCCTGGAGGTTCGGCGGGGTGAGAGAGACCCAGTACTTC CAWRFGGVRETQYF
TRBJ2-7 TRBV10-2 NA TRBD1 TGCGCCAGCAGTCGACAGGGGATCGACGAGCAGTACTTC CASSRQGIDEQYF
TRBJ2-3 TRBV11-2 NA TRBD2 TGTGCCAGCAGCCTTAGACTAGCGGGGGGGGCTAGGGATACGCAGTATTTT CASSLRLAGGARDTQYF